This T cell receptor beta chain derives from a study of T cells in localized non-small cell lung cancer. Data came from immunoSEQ multiplex PCR; TCRdb stores just in-frame clones and leaves some out. This sample has 50,000 to 70,000 clones, with just over 90% found just once. V trimming: 5 bases; J trimming: 4 bases; junction bases outside the gene matches: 6. This CDR3 contains 14 residues. Germline V lookup: CDR1 SNHLY, CDR2 FYNNEI. Sequencing used peripheral blood, obtained before any cancer treatment. This TCR was recovered from a man aged 35 to 69 with stage I lung adenocarcinoma. The genes are TRBV2 and TRBJ2-5, with TRBD1 matching 8 bases. The CDR3 is CASSKGQGAETQYF. The CDR3 region has the DNA TGTGCCAGCAGTAAAGGACAGGGTGCAGAGACCCAGTACTTC.